A selection of T cell receptor beta chains follows, all from one sample in a study of blood T cell repertoires in COVID-19. Some clones are missing from TCRdb's copy, which holds only in-frame ones; the method was immunoSEQ multiplex PCR. The top ten clones hold 2.5% to 3% of a sample with over 130,000 clones, 75% to 80% of them seen once. Input material: PBMCs or T cells enriched from blood (not recorded which). Every receptor here comes from a woman in her 50s who had recovered from COVID-19. CDR3s include the opening cysteine and the closing phenylalanine or tryptophan. Fields, in order: clone size, V gene, J gene, D gene, CDR3 DNA, CDR3 protein. D genes are given only for firm matches. Clone size is not always given. Where it is, it says once, few, many or a class for expanded clones.

>few|TRBV9|TRBJ2-3|.
TGTGCCAGCAGCGCCGGAGCCTTTGTCACAGATACGCAGTATTTT
CASSAGAFVTDTQYF
>.|TRBV15|TRBJ2-7|.
TGTGCCACCAGCAGACCCCCGGCCTACGAGCAGTACTTC
CATSRPPAYEQYF
>once|TRBV13|TRBJ1-3|.
TGTGCCAGCAGCTTAAGGGGCGGGAGCTCTGGAAACACCATATATTTT
CASSLRGGSSGNTIYF
>few|TRBV18|TRBJ1-6|TRBD1
TGTGCCAGCTCAGGGACAGGGGGAAATTCACCCCTCCACTTT
CASSGTGGNSPLHF
>once|TRBV19|TRBJ2-5|.
TGTGCCAGTAGTATACCCCCGGGAAGGGGGTTGGTGGAGACCCAGTACTTC
CASSIPPGRGLVETQYF
>.|TRBV7-9|TRBJ2-1|.
TGTGCCACCATAAATCAACACAGCAATGAGCAGTTCTTC
CATINQHSNEQFF
>.|TRBV11-3|TRBJ2-3|.
TGTGCCAGCAGCTTAGACGGTTCAGGGGTTTATACAGATACGCAGTATTTT
CASSLDGSGVYTDTQYF
>.|TRBV5-5|TRBJ1-5|.
TGTGCCAGCAGCCCTAACCCCGACTGGAGTAGCAATCAGCCCCAGCATTTT
CASSPNPDWSSNQPQHF
>.|TRBV2|TRBJ2-5|.
TGTGCCAGCAGTGGGGGGACTTTGCAAGAGACCCAGTACTTC
CASSGGTLQETQYF
>.|TRBV25-1|TRBJ2-7|.
TGTGCCAGCTCCGTTGAGGTCTACGAGCAGTACTTC
CASSVEVYEQYF
>.|TRBV7-9|TRBJ1-5|TRBD1
TGTGCCAGCAGCCCCGGGACAGGGAGTCCAAATAGCAATCAGCCCCAGCATTTT
CASSPGTGSPNSNQPQHF
>.|TRBV28|TRBJ2-3|TRBD2
TGTGCCAGCAGCCGACTAGCGGGGCGGGATACGCAGTATTTT
CASSRLAGRDTQYF